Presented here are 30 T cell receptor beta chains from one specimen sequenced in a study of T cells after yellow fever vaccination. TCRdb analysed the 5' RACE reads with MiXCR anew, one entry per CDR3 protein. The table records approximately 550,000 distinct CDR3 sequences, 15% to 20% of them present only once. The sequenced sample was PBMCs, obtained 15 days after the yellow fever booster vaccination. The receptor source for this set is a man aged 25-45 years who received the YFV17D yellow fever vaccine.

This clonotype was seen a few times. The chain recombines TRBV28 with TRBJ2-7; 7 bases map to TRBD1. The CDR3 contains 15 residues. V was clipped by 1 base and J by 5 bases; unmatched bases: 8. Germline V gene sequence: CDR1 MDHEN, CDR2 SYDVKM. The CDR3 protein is CASSLSGRGKNEQYF. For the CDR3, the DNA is TGTGCCAGCAGTTTATCCGGCAGGGGGAAGAACGAGCAGTACTTC.

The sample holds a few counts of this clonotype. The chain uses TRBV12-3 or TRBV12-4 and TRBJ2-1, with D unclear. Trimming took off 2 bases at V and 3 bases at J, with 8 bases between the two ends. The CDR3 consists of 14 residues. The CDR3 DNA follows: TGTGCCAGCAGTTTACGACGTCTCTACAATGAGCAGTTCTTC. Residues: CASSLRRLYNEQFF.

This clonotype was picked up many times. This chain's CDR3 is CASSLETFSYEQYF. CDR3 nucleotides: TGTGCCAGCAGCTTGGAAACATTCTCCTACGAGCAGTACTTC. This chain joins TRBV5-5 and TRBJ2-7; no clear D gene. Germline CDR1 and CDR2: SGHKS and YYEKEE (reference sequence). The CDR3 length is 14 residues. V lost 0 bases, J lost 0 bases, and 7 bases lay in between. Together with reference TRBV5-5 and TRBJ2-7, the CDR3 gives the full variable domain: DAGVTQSPTHLIKTRGQQVTLRCSPISGHKSVSWYQQVLGQGPQFIFQYYEKEERGRGNFPDRFSARQFPNYSSELNVNALLLGDSALYLCASSLETFSYEQYFGPGTRLTVT.

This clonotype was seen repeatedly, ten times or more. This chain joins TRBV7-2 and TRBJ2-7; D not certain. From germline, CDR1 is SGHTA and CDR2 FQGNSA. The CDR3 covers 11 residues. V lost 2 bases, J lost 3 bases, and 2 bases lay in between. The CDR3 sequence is CASSLYYEQYF. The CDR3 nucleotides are TGTGCCAGCAGCTTATACTACGAGCAGTACTTC.

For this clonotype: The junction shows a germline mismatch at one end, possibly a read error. In DNA form, the CDR3 reads TGTGCCACCTCCGGCGGATCGAGGGACGAGTTCAACTATGGCTACAACTTC. It yields the protein CATSGGSRDEFNYGYNF. The genes are TRBV24-1 and TRBJ1-2; TRBD1 is a possible D gene (5 bases). CDR3 length: 17 amino acids. The germline V gene encodes CDR1 KGHDR and CDR2 SFDVKD.

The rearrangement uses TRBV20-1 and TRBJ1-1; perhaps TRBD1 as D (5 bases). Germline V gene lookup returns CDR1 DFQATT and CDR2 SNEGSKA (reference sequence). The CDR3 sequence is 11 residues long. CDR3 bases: TGCTCTGGGGGTCTGAACACTGAAGCTTTCTTT. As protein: CSGGLNTEAFF.

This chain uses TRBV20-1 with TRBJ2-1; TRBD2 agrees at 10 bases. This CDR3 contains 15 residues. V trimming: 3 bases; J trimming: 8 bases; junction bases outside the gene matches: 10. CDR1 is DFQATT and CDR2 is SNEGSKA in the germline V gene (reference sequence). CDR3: CSASTGTSAVYEQFF. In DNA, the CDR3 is TGCAGTGCTAGTACGGGGACTAGCGCGGTCTATGAGCAGTTCTTC.

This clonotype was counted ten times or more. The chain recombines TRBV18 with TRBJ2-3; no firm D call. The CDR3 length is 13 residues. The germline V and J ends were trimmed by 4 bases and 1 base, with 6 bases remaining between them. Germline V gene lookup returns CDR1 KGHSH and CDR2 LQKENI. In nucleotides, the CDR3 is TGTGCCAGCTCACGGGGTGGCACAGATACGCAGTATTTT. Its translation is CASSRGGTDTQYF.

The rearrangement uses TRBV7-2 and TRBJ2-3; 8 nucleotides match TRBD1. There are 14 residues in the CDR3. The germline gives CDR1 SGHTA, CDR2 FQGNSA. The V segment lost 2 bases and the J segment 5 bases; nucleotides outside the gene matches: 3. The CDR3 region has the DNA TGTGCCAGCAGCTTACAGGGGGCGGTAGATACGCAGTATTTT. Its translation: CASSLQGAVDTQYF.

This chain's CDR3 is CASSPSRGTNTGELFF. CDR3 nucleotides: TGTGCCAGCAGCCCGTCGAGGGGGACGAACACCGGGGAGCTGTTTTTT. This chain connects TRBV7-2 to TRBJ2-2, with TRBD1 as a possible D gene (6 bases). Looked up from germline, CDR1 is SGHTA and CDR2 is FQGNSA. There are 16 residues in the CDR3. The V end lost 5 bases, the J end lost 0 bases, and 13 bases lay between the germline ends.

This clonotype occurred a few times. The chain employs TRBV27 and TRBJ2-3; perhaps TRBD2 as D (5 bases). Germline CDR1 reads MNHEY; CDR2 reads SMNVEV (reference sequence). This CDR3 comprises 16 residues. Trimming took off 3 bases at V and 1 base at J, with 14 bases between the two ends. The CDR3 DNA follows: TGTGCCAGCAGTTTCTTGAGGGAGTGGGGCACAGATACGCAGTATTTT. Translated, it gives CASSFLREWGTDTQYF.

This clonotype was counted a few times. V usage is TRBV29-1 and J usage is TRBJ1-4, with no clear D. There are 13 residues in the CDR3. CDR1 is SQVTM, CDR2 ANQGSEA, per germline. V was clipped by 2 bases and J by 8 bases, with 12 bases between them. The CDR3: CSVELPGREKLFF. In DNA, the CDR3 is TGCAGCGTTGAACTACCCGGAAGGGAAAAACTGTTTTTT.

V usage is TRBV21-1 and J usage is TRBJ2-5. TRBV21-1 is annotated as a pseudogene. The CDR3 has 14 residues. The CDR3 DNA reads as TGTGCCAGCAGCATCCTGCGGACGGAAGAGACCCAGTACTTC. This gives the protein CASSILRTEETQYF.

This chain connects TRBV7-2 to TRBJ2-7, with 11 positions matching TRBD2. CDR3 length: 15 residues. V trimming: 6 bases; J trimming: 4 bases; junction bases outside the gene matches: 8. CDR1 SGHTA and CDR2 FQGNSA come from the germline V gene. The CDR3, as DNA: TGTGCCAGCAGTTCCTTTGGGACTAGCGGTTACGAGCAGTACTTC. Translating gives CASSSFGTSGYEQYF.

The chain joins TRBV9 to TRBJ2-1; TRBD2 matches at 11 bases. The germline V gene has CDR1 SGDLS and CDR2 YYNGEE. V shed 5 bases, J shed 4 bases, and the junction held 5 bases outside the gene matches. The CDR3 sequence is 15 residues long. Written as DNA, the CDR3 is TGTGCCAGCAGTCCTAGCGGGAGGCTTTACAATGAGCAGTTCTTC. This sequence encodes CASSPSGRLYNEQFF.

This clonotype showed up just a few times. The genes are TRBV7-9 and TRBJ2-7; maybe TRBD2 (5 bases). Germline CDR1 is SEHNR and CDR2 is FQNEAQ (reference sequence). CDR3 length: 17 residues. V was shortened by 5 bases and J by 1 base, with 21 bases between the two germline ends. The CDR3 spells CASSPFLLGALSYEQYF. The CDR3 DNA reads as TGTGCCAGCAGCCCCTTCTTGTTGGGAGCCCTTTCCTACGAGCAGTACTTC.

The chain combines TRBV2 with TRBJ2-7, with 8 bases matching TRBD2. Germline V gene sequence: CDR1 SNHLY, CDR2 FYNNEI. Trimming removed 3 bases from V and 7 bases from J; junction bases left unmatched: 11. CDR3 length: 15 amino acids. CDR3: CASSDLASGLVEQYF. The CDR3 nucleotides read TGTGCCAGCAGTGACCTGGCTAGCGGGTTAGTGGAGCAGTACTTC.

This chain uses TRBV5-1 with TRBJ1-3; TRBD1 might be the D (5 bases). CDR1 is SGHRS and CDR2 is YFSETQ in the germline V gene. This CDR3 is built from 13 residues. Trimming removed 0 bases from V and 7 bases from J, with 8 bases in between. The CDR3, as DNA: TGCGCCAGCAGCTTGGGGGACGTCAACACCATATATTTT. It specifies CASSLGDVNTIYF.

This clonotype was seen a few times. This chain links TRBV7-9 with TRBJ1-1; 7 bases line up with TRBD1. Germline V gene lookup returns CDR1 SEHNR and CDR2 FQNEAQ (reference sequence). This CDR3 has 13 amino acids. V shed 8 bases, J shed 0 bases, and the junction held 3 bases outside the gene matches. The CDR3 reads CASGDSLNTEAFF. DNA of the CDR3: TGTGCCAGCGGGGACAGCTTGAACACTGAAGCTTTCTTT.

The CDR3 sequence is CSAGLARGELFF. CDR3 nucleotide sequence: TGCAGTGCTGGACTAGCAAGGGGGGAGCTGTTTTTT. This chain links TRBV20-1 with TRBJ2-2; 8 bases match TRBD2. V was clipped by 5 bases and J by 8 bases; unmatched bases: 4. CDR1 and CDR2 from the germline V gene are DFQATT and SNEGSKA (reference sequence). The CDR3 length is 12 residues.

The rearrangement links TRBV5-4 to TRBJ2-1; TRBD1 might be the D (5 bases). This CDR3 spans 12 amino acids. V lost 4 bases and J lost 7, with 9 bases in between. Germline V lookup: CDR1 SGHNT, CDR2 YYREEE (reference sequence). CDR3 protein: CASSHDRNEQFF. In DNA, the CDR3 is TGTGCCAGCAGCCATGACAGAAATGAGCAGTTCTTC.

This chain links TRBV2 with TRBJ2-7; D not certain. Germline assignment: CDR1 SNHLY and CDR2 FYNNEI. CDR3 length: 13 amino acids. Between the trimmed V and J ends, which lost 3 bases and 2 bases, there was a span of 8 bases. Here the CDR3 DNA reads TGTGCCAGCAGTGAGGGCGCAACCTACGAGCAGTACTTC. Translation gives CASSEGATYEQYF.

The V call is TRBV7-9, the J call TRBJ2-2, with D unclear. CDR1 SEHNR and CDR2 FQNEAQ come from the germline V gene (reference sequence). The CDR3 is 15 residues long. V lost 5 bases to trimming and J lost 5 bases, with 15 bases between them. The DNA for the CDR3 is TGTGCCAGCAGCAGTCACTACAAACAGACCGGGGAGCTGTTTTTT. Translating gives CASSSHYKQTGELFF.

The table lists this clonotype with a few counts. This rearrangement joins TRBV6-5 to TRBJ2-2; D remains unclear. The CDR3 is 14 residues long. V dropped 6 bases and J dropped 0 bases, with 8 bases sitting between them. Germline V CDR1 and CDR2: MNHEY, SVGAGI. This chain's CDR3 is CASSYPTNTGELFF. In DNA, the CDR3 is TGTGCCAGCAGCTACCCTACGAACACCGGGGAGCTGTTTTTT.

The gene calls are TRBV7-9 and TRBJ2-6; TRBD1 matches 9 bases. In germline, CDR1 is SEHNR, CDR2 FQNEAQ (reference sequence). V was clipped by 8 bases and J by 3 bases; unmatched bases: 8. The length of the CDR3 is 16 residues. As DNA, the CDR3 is TGTGCCAGCGATACAGGGGGCGGTAATGGGGCCAACGTCCTGACTTTC. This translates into CASDTGGGNGANVLTF. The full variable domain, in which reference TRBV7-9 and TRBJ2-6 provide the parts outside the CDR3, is DTGVSQNPRHKITKRGQNVTFRCDPISEHNRLYWYRQTLGQGPEFLTYFQNEAQLEKSRLLSDRFSAERPKGSFSTLEIQRTEQGDSAMYLCASDTGGGNGANVLTFGAGSRLTVL.

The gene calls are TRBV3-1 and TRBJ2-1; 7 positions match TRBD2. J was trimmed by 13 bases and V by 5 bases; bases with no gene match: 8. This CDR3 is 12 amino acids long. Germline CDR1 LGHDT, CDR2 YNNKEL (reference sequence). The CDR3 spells CASSNWGGSQFF. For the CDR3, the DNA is TGTGCCAGCAGCAACTGGGGGGGGTCCCAGTTCTTC.

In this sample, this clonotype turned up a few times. The CDR3 reads CASNYEQYF. The CDR3 nucleotides read TGCGCCAGCAACTACGAGCAGTACTTC. The V and J genes are TRBV5-1 and TRBJ2-7; no clear D. Per the germline V gene, CDR1 is SGHRS and CDR2 is YFSETQ. The CDR3 runs to 9 residues. The V and J ends lost 6 bases and 3 bases respectively, with 1 base between them. The full variable domain, in which reference TRBV5-1 and TRBJ2-7 provide the parts outside the CDR3, is KAGVTQTPRYLIKTRGQQVTLSCSPISGHRSVSWYQQTPGQGLQFLFEYFSETQRNKGNFPGRFSGRQFSNSRSEMNVSTLELGDSALYLCASNYEQYFGPGTRLTVT.

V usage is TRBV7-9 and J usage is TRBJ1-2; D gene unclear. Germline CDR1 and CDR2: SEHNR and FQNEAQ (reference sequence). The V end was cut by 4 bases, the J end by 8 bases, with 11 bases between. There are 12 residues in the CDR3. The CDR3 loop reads CASSSGLGGYTF. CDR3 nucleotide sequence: TGTGCCAGCAGCTCGGGCCTTGGGGGCTACACCTTC.

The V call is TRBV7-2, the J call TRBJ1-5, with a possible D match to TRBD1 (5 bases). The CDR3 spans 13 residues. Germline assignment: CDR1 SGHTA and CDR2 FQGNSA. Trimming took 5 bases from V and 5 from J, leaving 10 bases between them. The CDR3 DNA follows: TGTGCCAGCAGCGAGCAGGGATATCAGCCCCAGCATTTT. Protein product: CASSEQGYQPQHF.

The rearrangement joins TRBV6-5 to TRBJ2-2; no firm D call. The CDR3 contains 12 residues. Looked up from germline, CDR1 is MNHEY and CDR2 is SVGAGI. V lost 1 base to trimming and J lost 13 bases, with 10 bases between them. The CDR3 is CASSYYDQALFF. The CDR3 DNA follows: TGTGCCAGCAGTTACTACGACCAAGCGCTGTTTTTT.